This T cell receptor beta chain appears in the sequencing data of a study of cytomegalovirus exposure and HLA in healthy donors. Notes on the study in general: A later analysis showed that HLA-associated TCR beta chains had undergone more clonal expansion than equally common others. For most subjects, TCR beta sequences were reported to predict HLA-A and HLA-B alleles with accuracy. The authors listed 150 to 200 TCR beta chains as cytomegalovirus-associated.

Healthy bone marrow donors made up the donor group. The V end lost 2 bases, the J end lost 6 bases, and 11 bases lay between the germline ends. The CDR3 length is 14 residues. Germline loops: CDR1 MNHNY, CDR2 SVGAGI (reference sequence). A word on this clone: The antigen is unknown.

The PCR used 60 Vbeta and 13 Jbeta primers. Sequencing used immunoSEQ multiplex PCR; TCRdb keeps in-frame clones, though not all of them. The repertoire consists of about 300,000 clones, with roughly 88% occurring once and the leading ten covering around 3.7%. The receptor was derived from a man in his forties in good health and CMV-seropositive. The sample consisted of PBMCs. This rearrangement joins TRBV6-6 to TRBJ2-1, with a possible D match to TRBD2 (5 bases). The CDR3 sequence is CASSYILASNEQFF. The CDR3 DNA reads TGTGCCAGCAGTTACATCCTAGCATCCAATGAGCAGTTCTTC.